Below are 13 T cell receptor beta chains sequenced from a single sample in a study of cytomegalovirus exposure and HLA in healthy donors. With 60 Vbeta and 13 Jbeta primers, the PCR was carried out. Assay: immunoSEQ multiplex PCR; the TCRdb copy retains only in-frame clones and omits some. The listing records under 200,000 clones. The sequenced material came from PBMCs. The source is a man aged 30 to 39 in good health and CMV-seronegative.

The chain has TRBV18 and TRBJ1-5; 9 bases line up with TRBD1. V shed 6 bases and J 4 bases; nucleotides not matched to a gene: 10. Germline CDR1 reads KGHSH; CDR2 reads LQKENI. The CDR3 is 16 residues long. CDR3 residues: CASSPAGQGNNQPQHF. The CDR3, as DNA: TGTGCCAGCTCCCCGGCAGGACAGGGGAATAATCAGCCCCAGCATTTT.

The J gene is TRBJ2-1, the V gene TRBV7-6, with 9 bases that match TRBD1. The CDR3 loop spans 16 amino acids. The trim removed 5 bases at V and 7 bases at J, leaving 12 bases unmatched. Germline V CDR1 and CDR2: SGHVS, FNYEAQ. The CDR3 spells CASSPHRTGDRNEQFF. The DNA for the CDR3 is TGTGCCAGCAGCCCACACCGGACAGGGGACAGAAATGAGCAGTTCTTC.

The chain employs TRBV5-4 and TRBJ1-2; possible D gene TRBD1, 5 bases. There are 12 residues in the CDR3. Looked up from germline, CDR1 is SGHNT and CDR2 is YYREEE (reference sequence). V was cut by 0 bases and J by 8 bases, with 8 bases left in between. DNA for the CDR3: TGTGCCAGCAGCTTGGTGGGGGGAGGCTACACCTTC. It yields the protein CASSLVGGGYTF.

The rearrangement joins TRBV5-1 to TRBJ1-1; D might be TRBD1 (5 bases). V lost 0 bases and J lost 0, with 18 bases in between. The germline V gene has CDR1 SGHRS and CDR2 YFSETQ. The CDR3 has 18 amino acids. CDR3 coding DNA: TGCGCCAGCAGCTTGGTAGGGGAGGGTATCGGAGTGAACACTGAAGCTTTCTTT. Protein: CASSLVGEGIGVNTEAFF.

V and J are TRBV6-5 and TRBJ1-3; the match to TRBD1 covers 8 bases. Germline assignment: CDR1 MNHEY and CDR2 SVGAGI. Trimming removed 2 bases from V and 5 bases from J; junction bases left unmatched: 8. The CDR3 runs to 16 residues. The CDR3 sequence is CASSYHGTGGRNTIYF. CDR3 DNA sequence: TGTGCCAGCAGTTACCACGGGACAGGAGGACGAAACACCATATATTTT.

The rearrangement links TRBV18 to TRBJ1-1; D possibly corresponds to TRBD1 (6 bases). Trimming pared 0 bases from V and 1 base from J, leaving 9 bases between. The CDR3 extends over 15 amino acids. From germline, CDR1 is KGHSH and CDR2 LQKENI. Here the CDR3 reads CASSPPGTQNTEAFF. The CDR3 DNA reads TGTGCCAGCTCACCACCGGGGACACAGAACACTGAAGCTTTCTTT. The full variable domain, completed using reference TRBV18 and TRBJ1-1, is NAGVMQNPRHLVRRRGQEARLRCSPMKGHSHVYWYRQLPEEGLKFMVYLQKENIIDESGMPKERFSAEFPKEGPSILRIQQVVRGDSAAYFCASSPPGTQNTEAFFGQGTRLTVV.

The J gene is TRBJ1-1, the V gene TRBV7-2; D is perhaps TRBD1 (5 bases). Trimming removed 5 bases at V and 5 bases at J, with 18 bases between. The germline gives CDR1 SGHTA, CDR2 FQGNSA. The CDR3 runs to 15 residues. This CDR3 reads CASSESSRGWTEAFF. In nucleotides, the CDR3 is TGTGCCAGCAGCGAGTCAAGTCGGGGGTGGACTGAAGCTTTCTTT. Based on the CDR3 plus reference TRBV7-2 and TRBJ1-1, the full variable domain is GAGVSQSPSNKVTEKGKDVELRCDPISGHTALYWYRQSLGQGLEFLIYFQGNSAPDKSGLPSDRFSAERTGGSVSTLTIQRTQQEDSAVYLCASSESSRGWTEAFFGQGTRLTVV.

J is TRBJ1-2 and V is TRBV10-3; tentative D call: TRBD1 (5 bases). Trimming left V 9 bases short and J 4 bases short, with 18 bases between. CDR3 size: 14 residues. The germline gives CDR1 ENHRY, CDR2 SYGVKD. This chain's CDR3 is CAIGAGRESYGYTF. CDR3 DNA sequence: TGTGCCATTGGGGCGGGACGCGAATCCTATGGCTACACCTTC.

The V and J genes are TRBV7-3 and TRBJ2-2, with TRBD2 matching over 13 bases. Germline V gene lookup returns CDR1 SGHTA and CDR2 FQGTGA. The ends lost 1 base at V and 5 bases at J; junction bases unmatched: 4. This CDR3 contains 17 residues. CDR3 DNA sequence: TGTGCCAGCAGCTTAAATGCGGGACTAGCGGGGACCGGGGAGCTGTTTTTT. Protein product: CASSLNAGLAGTGELFF.

This chain uses TRBV28 with TRBJ2-7; 11 nucleotides line up with TRBD1. The CDR3 totals 15 residues. Germline V gives CDR1 MDHEN, CDR2 SYDVKM. J gave up 3 bases and V 5 bases, and 6 bases lay outside the gene matches. CDR3 loop: CASSIGGQGGYEQYF. The CDR3 region has the DNA TGTGCCAGCAGTATAGGGGGACAGGGGGGCTACGAGCAGTACTTC.

V is TRBV4-3 and J is TRBJ1-2, with 8 bases aligning to TRBD1. CDR1 LGHNA and CDR2 YSLEER come from the germline V gene. The CDR3 covers 16 residues. With 2 bases clipped from V and 4 bases from J, the junction kept 9 bases outside the gene matches. The chain's CDR3 is CASSQHPTDRGYGYTF. The CDR3 DNA reads TGCGCCAGCAGCCAACACCCTACCGACAGGGGCTATGGCTACACCTTC.

The V and J genes are TRBV5-8 and TRBJ2-7, with D possibly TRBD1 on 6 matching bases. The CDR3 totals 15 residues. Germline V gives CDR1 SGHTS, CDR2 YDEGEE. Trimming took off 3 bases at V and 0 bases at J, with 13 bases between the two ends. CDR3: CASSWGGGFSYEQYF. CDR3 bases: TGTGCCAGCAGCTGGGGTGGGGGCTTCTCCTACGAGCAGTACTTC.

The chain joins TRBV2 to TRBJ2-7; D perhaps matches TRBD2 (6 bases). Germline loops: CDR1 SNHLY, CDR2 FYNNEI. CDR3 length equals 14 residues. Deletions cut 7 bases from V and 1 base from J, with 14 bases between. CDR3 sequence reads: CASITAGLSYEQYF. As DNA, the CDR3 is TGTGCCAGCATTACGGCGGGATTGTCCTACGAGCAGTACTTC.